Listed below are T cell receptor beta chains from one sample, sequenced in a study of blood T cells in healthy people across ages. TCRdb called the 5' RACE reads again in MiXCR, with one record for every CDR3 protein. The data show fewer than 2,000,000 distinct CDR3 sequences, roughly 30% seen once. Sequencing was carried out using blood. Source of these receptors: a woman aged 30 to 39 in good health. The CDR3 runs from the conserved cysteine through the conserved F or W. A D gene is named only where the DNA matches it firmly.

V,length,D,J,CDR3
TRBV11-2,13,.,TRBJ2-1,CASSSPSGNEQFF
TRBV6-2/TRBV6-3,16,TRBD1,TRBJ2-2,CASSYQDRVATGELFF
TRBV6-5,15,.,TRBJ1-1,CASSYTPLANTEAFF
TRBV20-1,11,.,TRBJ2-1,CSTHRTPEQFF
TRBV6-1,15,TRBD2,TRBJ2-3,CASRPPAGGRDTQYF
TRBV6-6,14,.,TRBJ2-5,CASSYVKGGGEQYF
TRBV5-1,16,TRBD1,TRBJ1-6,CASSPTVGTGVSPLHF
TRBV20-1,14,.,.,CSARGHLGSYEQYF
TRBV27,13,.,TRBJ1-1,CASSLLGRDEAFF
TRBV20-1,14,.,TRBJ1-4,CSAQPATTNEKLFF
TRBV11-2,15,TRBD2,TRBJ2-2,CASSLSGSRTGELFF